This note documents a single T cell receptor (beta chain) sequence. Germline CDR1 reads MNHEY; CDR2 reads SMNVEV (reference sequence). The length of the CDR3 is 16 residues. With V trimmed by 6 bases and J by 6 bases, 13 bases remained unmatched. TCRdb's table, derived via immunoSEQ multiplex PCR, lists solely in-frame clones and lacks some. This table has 50,000 or so clones, roughly 95% appearing once. The sample belongs to a study of T cell changes during pregnancy in multiple sclerosis. This receptor was obtained from a female donor with multiple sclerosis, enrolled in a pregnancy study. This chain links TRBV27 with TRBJ2-3, with 9 bases fitting TRBD2. The material sequenced was CD8+ T cells from peripheral blood mononuclear cells, taken after pregnancy. CDR3 sequence: CASSRIIAGVLDTQYF. CDR3 nucleotide sequence: TGTGCCAGCAGCCGAATTATAGCGGGAGTTCTTGATACGCAGTATTTT.